This T cell receptor beta chain was documented in a study of shared clonotypes between healthy human individuals. CDR3 length equals 16 residues. Trimming at V came to 2 bases and at J to 4 bases, leaving 5 bases not matched to a gene. Germline assignment: CDR1 LGHNA and CDR2 YSLEER. Several immunoSEQ plates received, in even portions, the genomic DNA of each subset. Data came from immunoSEQ multiplex PCR; TCRdb stores just in-frame clones and leaves some out. Of roughly 1,000,000 clones in the sample, 75% to 80% were seen once. CD4+ cells yielded CD45RA+ naive and CD45RA-negative memory subsets. This clone appeared a single time. Antigen unknown. Overall study findings and caveats: Although depth was large, rarefaction showed that sequencing of the sorted subsets was incomplete. Among donors, clonotype sharing was expected to be affected by sequencing depth.

Sequenced sample: memory CD4+ T cells from PBMCs. The sample's subset: CD45RA-negative fraction. This rearrangement joins TRBV4-3 to TRBJ2-5; the match to TRBD2 covers 12 bases. The source is a man younger than 35 in good health. Some clones in this sample may be carry-over from other donors' samples. The CDR3 DNA reads TGCGCCAGCAGCCAACTAGCGGGAGGGCCGGGAGAGACCCAGTACTTC. It yields the protein CASSQLAGGPGETQYF.